These 18 T cell receptor beta chains were all obtained from the same sample, sequenced in a study of cytomegalovirus exposure and HLA in healthy donors. 13 Jbeta primers and 60 Vbeta primers were used for the PCR. Sequenced by immunoSEQ multiplex PCR; TCRdb stores in-frame clones only, minus some. The table shows about 160,000 clones, with roughly four fifths occurring only once. Sequencing was performed on PBMCs. The receptors shown here come from a woman between 18 and 29 years old in good health and CMV-seronegative.

The chain uses TRBV14 and TRBJ1-1, with a possible D match to TRBD1 (6 bases). The CDR3 contains 15 residues. Between the trimmed V and J ends, which lost 6 bases and 2 bases, there was a span of 16 bases. Per the germline V gene, CDR1 is SGHDN and CDR2 is FVKESK. This CDR3 reads CASRPLEQGNTEAFF. CDR3 in DNA: TGTGCCAGCAGGCCCCTCGAACAGGGAAACACTGAAGCTTTCTTT. Full variable domain (outside the CDR3, taken from reference TRBV14 and TRBJ1-1): EAGVTQFPSHSVIEKGQTVTLRCDPISGHDNLYWYRRVMGKEIKFLLHFVKESKQDESGMPNNRFLAERTGGTYSTLKVQPAELEDSGVYFCASRPLEQGNTEAFFGQGTRLTVV.

V and J are TRBV13 and TRBJ1-2, with 10 bases matching TRBD1. Germline V gene sequence: CDR1 PRHDT, CDR2 FYEKMQ (reference sequence). This CDR3 is built from 18 residues. V shed 5 bases, J shed 6 bases, and the junction held 18 bases outside the gene matches. The CDR3 DNA follows: TGTGCCAGCAGCCTGTCCCGGGACAGGGGAAGTTGGTCGGATGGCTACACCTTC. Its translation: CASSLSRDRGSWSDGYTF. Based on the CDR3 plus reference TRBV13 and TRBJ1-2, the full variable domain is AAGVIQSPRHLIKEKRETATLKCYPIPRHDTVYWYQQGPGQDPQFLISFYEKMQSDKGSIPDRFSAQQFSDYHSELNMSSLELGDSALYFCASSLSRDRGSWSDGYTFGSGTRLTVV.

The V and J genes are TRBV27 and TRBJ2-7; D may be TRBD2 (6 bases). Trimming took 1 base from V and 3 from J, leaving 10 bases between them. The CDR3 length is 14 residues. Germline V gene lookup returns CDR1 MNHEY and CDR2 SMNVEV (reference sequence). The CDR3 region is CASSLYGSVYEQYF. DNA of the CDR3: TGTGCCAGCAGTTTATACGGGAGCGTCTACGAGCAGTACTTC.

This chain uses TRBV7-6 with TRBJ1-1, with 10 bases identical to TRBD1. The CDR3 extends over 16 amino acids. Losses at the gene ends were 5 bases for V and 0 bases for J; bases not matched to a gene: 6. Germline CDR1 and CDR2: SGHVS and FNYEAQ. The CDR3 reads CASSQDRGAMNTEAFF. In nucleotides, the CDR3 is TGTGCCAGCAGCCAGGACAGGGGGGCCATGAACACTGAAGCTTTCTTT.

V and J are TRBV25-1 and TRBJ2-5, with D tentatively TRBD1 (6 bases). The ends were cut back, 2 bases at V and 4 bases at J, with 11 bases in the middle. The V gene's germline CDR1 is MGHDK and CDR2 SYGVNS. This CDR3 region has 14 residues. Here the CDR3 reads CASSEGTRRETQYF. In nucleotides, the CDR3 is TGTGCCAGCAGTGAAGGGACAAGACGAGAGACCCAGTACTTC.

The chain employs TRBV6-5 and TRBJ1-2; 7 nucleotides align to TRBD1. Per germline, CDR1 MNHEY and CDR2 SVGAGI. V was clipped by 0 bases and J by 2 bases; unmatched bases: 6. CDR3 length: 16 residues. The CDR3 is CASSYSTGSGNYGYTF. The CDR3, as DNA: TGTGCCAGCAGTTACTCGACAGGGTCGGGGAACTATGGCTACACCTTC.

CDR3 amino acids: CASSLIAQGSEQYF. The CDR3 coding sequence is TGTGCCAGCAGTTTGATCGCTCAGGGGAGCGAGCAGTACTTC. The chain is built from TRBV27 and TRBJ2-7; possible D gene TRBD1, 6 bases. The CDR3 consists of 14 residues. V was clipped by 3 bases and J by 6 bases, with 15 bases between them. Germline V lookup: CDR1 MNHEY, CDR2 SMNVEV (reference sequence).

In the case of this clone: The junction differs from germline at one of its ends, possibly a read error. This sample also contains other DNA sequences that code for the same CDR3. The V gene is TRBV5-1, the J gene TRBJ1-4; 12 bases match TRBD1. Germline values: CDR1 SGHRS, CDR2 YFSETQ. The CDR3 runs 14 residues. The CDR3 DNA follows: TGTGCCAGCAGCCCGGGACAGGGGGCGGCAAAACTGTTTTTT. Translation: CASSPGQGAAKLFF.

The chain carries TRBV5-4 and TRBJ2-7; TRBD1 aligns across 7 bases. The germline V gene has CDR1 SGHNT and CDR2 YYREEE (reference sequence). The CDR3 covers 13 residues. V was pared by 6 bases and J by 3 bases, with 6 bases of the junction left unmatched. CDR3 in DNA: TGTGCCAGCACCGACAGGGTGGGCTACGAGCAGTACTTC. Protein product: CASTDRVGYEQYF.

This rearrangement joins TRBV6-1 to TRBJ2-3, with D maybe TRBD1 (5 bases). The CDR3 is made up of 15 amino acids. Trimming pared 7 bases from V and 2 bases from J, leaving 16 bases between. Germline V gives CDR1 MNHNS, CDR2 SASEGT. This chain's CDR3 is CASNIMTASTDTQYF. As DNA, the CDR3 is TGTGCCAGCAACATTATGACAGCATCCACAGATACGCAGTATTTT.

This sequence joins TRBV27 and TRBJ1-1, with TRBD1 matching 8 bases. With 2 bases clipped from V and 6 bases from J, the junction kept 8 bases outside the gene matches. This CDR3 is 15 amino acids long. Germline lookup yields CDR1 MNHEY and CDR2 SMNVEV (reference sequence). The CDR3: CASSLANTGGAEAFF. The CDR3 coding sequence is TGTGCCAGCAGTTTAGCCAATACAGGGGGAGCTGAAGCTTTCTTT.

The genes are TRBV6-5 and TRBJ2-6, with no clear D. The ends were cut back, 6 bases at V and 0 bases at J, with 9 bases in the middle. From germline, CDR1 is MNHEY and CDR2 SVGAGI. The CDR3 spans 15 residues. The CDR3: CASRRLNSGANVLTF. Here the CDR3 DNA reads TGTGCCAGCAGGCGACTCAACTCTGGGGCCAACGTCCTGACTTTC.

The chain uses TRBV14 and TRBJ2-7; the match to TRBD1 covers 8 bases. V shed 0 bases, J shed 2 bases, and the junction held 9 bases outside the gene matches. Germline assignment: CDR1 SGHDN and CDR2 FVKESK. The CDR3 is made up of 17 amino acids. In nucleotides, the CDR3 is TGTGCCAGCAGCCAAGAAATGCGGACAGGGCCCCCCTACGAGCAGTACTTC. It is translated as CASSQEMRTGPPYEQYF. Together with reference TRBV14 and TRBJ2-7, the CDR3 gives the full variable domain: EAGVTQFPSHSVIEKGQTVTLRCDPISGHDNLYWYRRVMGKEIKFLLHFVKESKQDESGMPNNRFLAERTGGTYSTLKVQPAELEDSGVYFCASSQEMRTGPPYEQYFGPGTRLTVT.

This chain uses TRBV18 with TRBJ2-3; 8 positions match TRBD1. The CDR3 runs to 13 residues. Germline V gene sequence: CDR1 KGHSH, CDR2 LQKENI. V lost 4 bases to trimming and J lost 4 bases; unmatched junction nucleotides: 1. The CDR3 DNA reads as TGTGCCAGCTCACAACAGGGGGCAGATACGCAGTATTTT. It translates to CASSQQGADTQYF.

The CDR3 here is CASSLFPLSSGNTIYF. CDR3 sequence (DNA): TGTGCCAGCAGCTTGTTTCCCCTGAGCTCTGGAAACACCATATATTTT. This sequence joins TRBV5-5 and TRBJ1-3; D remains unclear. The germline V and J ends were trimmed by 1 base and 0 bases, with 11 bases remaining between them. CDR1 is SGHKS and CDR2 is YYEKEE in the germline V gene (reference sequence). The CDR3 loop spans 16 amino acids.

This clone was seen a handful of times. The V call is TRBV9, the J call TRBJ1-4; D is undetermined. CDR1 and CDR2 (germline): SGDLS, YYNGEE. The V and J ends lost 4 bases and 0 bases respectively, with 4 bases between them. This CDR3 contains 13 residues. CDR3 in DNA: TGTGCCAGCAGCACAACAACTAATGAAAAACTGTTTTTT. Translating gives CASSTTTNEKLFF.

V is TRBV7-9 and J is TRBJ2-7; D is perhaps TRBD2 (7 bases). This CDR3 spans 13 amino acids. The ends were cut back, 5 bases at V and 3 bases at J, with 11 bases in the middle. Germline CDR1 is SEHNR and CDR2 is FQNEAQ (reference sequence). CDR3 residues: CASSPRGGYEQYF. The DNA of the CDR3 is TGTGCCAGCAGCCCGAGGGGGGGCTACGAGCAGTACTTC.

The chain has TRBV28 and TRBJ2-7; a possible D gene is TRBD2 (6 bases). Germline loops: CDR1 MDHEN, CDR2 SYDVKM. V was shortened by 3 bases and J by 6 bases, with 12 bases between the two germline ends. The CDR3 has 13 amino acids. As DNA, the CDR3 is TGTGCCAGCAGTTTGGAGGGTTGGGGCGAGCAGTACTTC. Residues: CASSLEGWGEQYF.